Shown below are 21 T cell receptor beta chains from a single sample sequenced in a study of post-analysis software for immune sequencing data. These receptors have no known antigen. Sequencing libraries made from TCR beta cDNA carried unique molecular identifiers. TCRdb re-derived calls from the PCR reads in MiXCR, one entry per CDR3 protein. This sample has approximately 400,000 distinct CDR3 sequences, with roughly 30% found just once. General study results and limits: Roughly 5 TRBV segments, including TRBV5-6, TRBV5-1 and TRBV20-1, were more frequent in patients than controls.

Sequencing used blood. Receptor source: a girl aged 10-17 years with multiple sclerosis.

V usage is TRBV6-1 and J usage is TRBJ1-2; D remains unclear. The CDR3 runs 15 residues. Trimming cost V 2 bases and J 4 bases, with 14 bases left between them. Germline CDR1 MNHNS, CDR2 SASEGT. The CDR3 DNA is TGTGCCAGCAGTGAACGGCTCTTAGGGTCCTATGGCTACACCTTC. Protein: CASSERLLGSYGYTF.

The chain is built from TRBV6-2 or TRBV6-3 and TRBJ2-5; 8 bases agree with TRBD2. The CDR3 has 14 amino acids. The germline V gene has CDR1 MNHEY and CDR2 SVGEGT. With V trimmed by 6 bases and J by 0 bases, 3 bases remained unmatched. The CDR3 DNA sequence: TGTGCCAGCAGCCGCGGGGGGTACCAAGAGACCCAGTACTTC. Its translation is CASSRGGYQETQYF.

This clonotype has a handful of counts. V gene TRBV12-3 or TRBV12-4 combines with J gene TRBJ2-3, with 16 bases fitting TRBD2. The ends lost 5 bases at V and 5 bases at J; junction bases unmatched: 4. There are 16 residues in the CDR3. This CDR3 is CASSLGTSGGVDTQYF. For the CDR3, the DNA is TGTGCCAGCAGTCTCGGGACTAGCGGGGGGGTAGATACGCAGTATTTT.

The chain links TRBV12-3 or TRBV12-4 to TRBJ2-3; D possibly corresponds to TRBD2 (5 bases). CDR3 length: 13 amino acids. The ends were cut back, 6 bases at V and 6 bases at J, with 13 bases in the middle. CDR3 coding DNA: TGTGCCAGCAGGGGCCGGCGCGGGGATACGCAGTATTTT. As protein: CASRGRRGDTQYF.

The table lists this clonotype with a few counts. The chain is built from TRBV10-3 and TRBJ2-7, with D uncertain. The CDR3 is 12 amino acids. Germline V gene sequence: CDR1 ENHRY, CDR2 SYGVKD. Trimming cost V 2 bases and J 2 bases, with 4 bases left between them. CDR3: CAISEPTYEQYF. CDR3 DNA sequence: TGTGCCATCAGTGAGCCGACCTACGAGCAGTACTTC.

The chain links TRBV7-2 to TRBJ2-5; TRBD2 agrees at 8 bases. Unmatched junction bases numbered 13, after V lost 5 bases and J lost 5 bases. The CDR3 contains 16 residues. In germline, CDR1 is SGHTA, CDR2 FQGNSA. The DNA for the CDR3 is TGTGCCAGCAGCGCCCCACCGGGACTAGGGGCGGAGACCCAGTACTTC. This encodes CASSAPPGLGAETQYF.

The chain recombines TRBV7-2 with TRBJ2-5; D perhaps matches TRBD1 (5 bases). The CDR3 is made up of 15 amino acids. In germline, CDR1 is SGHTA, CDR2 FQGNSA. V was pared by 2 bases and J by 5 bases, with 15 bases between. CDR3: CASSLYIVKGETQYF. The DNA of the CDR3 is TGTGCCAGCAGCTTATATATCGTTAAGGGGGAGACCCAGTACTTC.

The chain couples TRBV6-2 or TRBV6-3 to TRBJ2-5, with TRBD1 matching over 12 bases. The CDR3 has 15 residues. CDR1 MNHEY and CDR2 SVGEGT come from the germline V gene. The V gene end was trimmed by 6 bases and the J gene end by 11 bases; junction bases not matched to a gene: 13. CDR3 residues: CASSSPGQGAGEQYF. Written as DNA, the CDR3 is TGTGCCAGCAGCTCACCGGGACAGGGGGCTGGTGAGCAGTACTTC.

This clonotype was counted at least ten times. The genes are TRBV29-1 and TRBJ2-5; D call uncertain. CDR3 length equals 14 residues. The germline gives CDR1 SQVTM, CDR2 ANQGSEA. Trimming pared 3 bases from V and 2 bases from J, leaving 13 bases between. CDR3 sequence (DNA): TGCAGCGTTGAGGGCACCATTTATCAAGAGACCCAGTACTTC. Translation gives CSVEGTIYQETQYF.

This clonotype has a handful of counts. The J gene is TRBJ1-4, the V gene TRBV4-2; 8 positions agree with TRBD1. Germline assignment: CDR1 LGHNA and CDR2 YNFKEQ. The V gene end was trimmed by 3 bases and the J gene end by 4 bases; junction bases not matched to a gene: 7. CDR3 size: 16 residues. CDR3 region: CASSQLGQDSNEKLFF. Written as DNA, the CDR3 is TGTGCCAGCAGCCAGTTGGGACAGGATAGTAATGAAAAACTGTTTTTT.

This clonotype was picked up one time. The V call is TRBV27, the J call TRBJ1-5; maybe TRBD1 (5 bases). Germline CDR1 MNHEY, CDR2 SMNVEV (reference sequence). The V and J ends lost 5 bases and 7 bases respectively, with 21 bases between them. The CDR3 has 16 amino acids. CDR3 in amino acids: CASSPSGTPAGQPQHF. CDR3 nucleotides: TGTGCCAGCAGTCCGTCCGGGACTCCGGCGGGGCAGCCCCAGCATTTT.

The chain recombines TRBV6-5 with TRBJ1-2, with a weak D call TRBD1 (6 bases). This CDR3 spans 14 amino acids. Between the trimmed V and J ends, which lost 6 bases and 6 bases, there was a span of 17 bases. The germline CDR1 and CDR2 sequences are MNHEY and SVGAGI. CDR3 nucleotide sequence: TGTGCCAGCAGCCCTGGACAGAAATTGGATGGCTACACCTTC. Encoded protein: CASSPGQKLDGYTF.

The CDR3 region has the DNA TGTGCCAGCACATCTAACTATGGCTACACCTTC. This translates into CASTSNYGYTF. The chain is built from TRBV6-1 and TRBJ1-2; no clear D gene. V gave up 7 bases and J gave up 0 bases, with 3 bases separating them. Germline V gene lookup returns CDR1 MNHNS and CDR2 SASEGT. This CDR3 has 11 amino acids.

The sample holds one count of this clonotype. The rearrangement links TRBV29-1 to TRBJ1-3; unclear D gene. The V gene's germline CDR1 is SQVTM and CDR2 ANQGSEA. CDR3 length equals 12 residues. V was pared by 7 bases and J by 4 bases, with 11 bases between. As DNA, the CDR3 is TGCAGCGCCCCACCGGGCGGAAACACCATATATTTT. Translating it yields CSAPPGGNTIYF. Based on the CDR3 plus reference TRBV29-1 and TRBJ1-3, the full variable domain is SAVISQKPSRDICQRGTSLTIQCQVDSQVTMMFWYRQQPGQSLTLIATANQGSEATYESGFVIDKFPISRPNLTFSTLTVSNMSPEDSSIYLCSAPPGGNTIYFGEGSWLTVV.

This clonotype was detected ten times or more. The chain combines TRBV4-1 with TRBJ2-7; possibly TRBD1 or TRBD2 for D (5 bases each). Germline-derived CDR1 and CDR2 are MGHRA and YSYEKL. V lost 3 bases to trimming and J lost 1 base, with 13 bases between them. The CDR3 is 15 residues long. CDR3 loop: CASSQGTDVSYEQYF. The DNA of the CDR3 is TGCGCCAGCAGCCAGGGGACGGACGTATCCTACGAGCAGTACTTC.

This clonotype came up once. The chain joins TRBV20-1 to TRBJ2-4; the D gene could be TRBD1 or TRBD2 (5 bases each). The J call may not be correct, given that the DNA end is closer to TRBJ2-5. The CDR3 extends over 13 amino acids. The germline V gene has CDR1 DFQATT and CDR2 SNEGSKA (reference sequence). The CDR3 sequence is CSASSEGEETQYF. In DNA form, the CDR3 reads TGCAGTGCTAGTTCAGAAGGGGAGGAGACCCAGTACTTC.

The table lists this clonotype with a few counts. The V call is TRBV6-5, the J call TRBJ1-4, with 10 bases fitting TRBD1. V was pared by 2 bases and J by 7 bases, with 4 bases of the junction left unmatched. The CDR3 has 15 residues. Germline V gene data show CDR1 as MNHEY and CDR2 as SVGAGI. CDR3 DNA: TGTGCCAGCAGTTACGAGACAGGGGGCCCTGAAAAACTGTTTTTT. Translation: CASSYETGGPEKLFF.

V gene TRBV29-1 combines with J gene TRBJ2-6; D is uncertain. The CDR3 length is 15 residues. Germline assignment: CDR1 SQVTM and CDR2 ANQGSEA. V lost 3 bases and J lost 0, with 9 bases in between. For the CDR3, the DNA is TGCAGCGTTGAGGGATCTCGCTCTGGGGCCAACGTCCTGACTTTC. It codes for CSVEGSRSGANVLTF.

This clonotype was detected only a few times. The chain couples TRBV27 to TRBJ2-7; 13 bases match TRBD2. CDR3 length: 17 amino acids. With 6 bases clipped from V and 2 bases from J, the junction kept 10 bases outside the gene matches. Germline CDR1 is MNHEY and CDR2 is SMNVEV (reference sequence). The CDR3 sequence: CASSRHQLAGGTYEQYF. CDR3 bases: TGTGCCAGCAGCCGACACCAACTAGCGGGGGGGACCTACGAGCAGTACTTC.

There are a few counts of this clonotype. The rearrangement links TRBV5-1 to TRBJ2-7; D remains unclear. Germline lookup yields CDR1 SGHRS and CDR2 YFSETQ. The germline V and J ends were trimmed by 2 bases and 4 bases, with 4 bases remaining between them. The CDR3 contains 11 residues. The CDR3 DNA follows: TGCGCCAGCAGCTTTAATTACGAGCAGTACTTC. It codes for CASSFNYEQYF.

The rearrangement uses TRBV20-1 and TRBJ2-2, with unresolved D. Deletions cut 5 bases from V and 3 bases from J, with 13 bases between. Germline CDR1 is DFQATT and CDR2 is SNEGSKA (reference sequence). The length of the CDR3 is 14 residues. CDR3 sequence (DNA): TGCAGTGCTGGCCCTAGTCACGACACCGGGGAGCTGTTTTTT. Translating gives CSAGPSHDTGELFF.